This section outlines one TCR beta chain sequence together with its context. Clones were sequenced by immunoSEQ multiplex PCR, and TCRdb holds only the in-frame ones, with some missing. The sample carries fewer than 500,000 clones, roughly 85% recorded once. The sample comes from a study of shared clonotypes between healthy human individuals. V lost 7 bases and J 4 bases, leaving 16 bases between the germline ends. Germline-derived CDR1 and CDR2 are MDHEN and SYDVKM. The CDR3 loop spans 14 amino acids. The chain has TRBV28 and TRBJ1-2, with D perhaps matching TRBD1 (5 bases). Sequencing was performed on PBMCs. The source is a woman aged 35 to 49 in good health. Some clones in this sample may be carry-over from other donors' samples. In DNA, the CDR3 is TGTGCCAGCACCCCCGTCGGGGGGGTCTATGGCTACACCTTC. It specifies CASTPVGGVYGYTF.